The next 27 T cell receptor beta chains were all read from a single sample in a study of shared clonotypes between healthy human individuals. Clones were read by immunoSEQ multiplex PCR, and TCRdb kept only the in-frame ones, dropping some. The sample lists some 530,000 clones, 81% occurring once. The sequencing sample was made of PBMCs. Receptors were obtained from a middle-aged woman in good health. Some clones in this sample may be carry-over from other donors' samples.

The rearrangement joins TRBV5-1 to TRBJ1-1; no clear D gene. Germline V lookup: CDR1 SGHRS, CDR2 YFSETQ. CDR3 size: 14 residues. Trimming shortened V by 4 bases and J by 3 bases, and 13 bases separated the two germline ends. In nucleotides, the CDR3 is TGCGCCAGCAGCCTGGGAACCAGAGACACTGAAGCTTTCTTT. Translation: CASSLGTRDTEAFF.

The chain links TRBV4-1 to TRBJ2-2; possibly TRBD1 for D (5 bases). Germline CDR1 is MGHRA and CDR2 is YSYEKL. This CDR3 is 15 amino acids long. Deletions cut 2 bases from V and 5 bases from J, with 12 bases between. The CDR3 reads CASSQPTTGTGELFF. The CDR3 DNA reads as TGCGCCAGCAGCCAACCCACCACAGGAACCGGGGAGCTGTTTTTT.

This rearrangement joins TRBV7-9 to TRBJ1-2, with D hard to call. Germline CDR1 SEHNR, CDR2 FQNEAQ (reference sequence). The CDR3 has 14 residues. V lost 1 base, J lost 4 bases, and 10 bases lay in between. The CDR3 DNA reads as TGTGCCAGCAGCTTAGTGGCGGCGAGCTATGGCTACACCTTC. It is translated as CASSLVAASYGYTF.

There are many counts of this clone. This sequence joins TRBV19 and TRBJ2-5, with D possibly TRBD2 on 6 matching bases. The CDR3 is 14 residues long. The germline V and J ends were trimmed by 3 bases and 5 bases, with 13 bases remaining between them. The germline CDR1 and CDR2 sequences are LNHDA and SQIVND (reference sequence). CDR3 sequence: CASSMGTQPETQYF. The CDR3 DNA is TGTGCCAGTAGTATGGGGACTCAACCGGAGACCCAGTACTTC. Full variable domain (outside the CDR3, taken from reference TRBV19 and TRBJ2-5): DGGITQSPKYLFRKEGQNVTLSCEQNLNHDAMYWYRQDPGQGLRLIYYSQIVNDFQKGDIAEGYSVSREKKESFPLTVTSAQKNPTAFYLCASSMGTQPETQYFGPGTRLLVL.

Of note for this clone: A read error likely explains this, since a far larger clone differs by one base. This sequence joins TRBV4-1 and TRBJ1-2; D is perhaps TRBD1 (6 bases). Germline loops: CDR1 MGHRA, CDR2 YSYEKL. This CDR3 comprises 15 residues. CDR3 DNA: TGCGCCATCAGCCCTCCCCAGGGGCGCAACTATGGCTACACCTTC. Amino acid sequence: CAISPPQGRNYGYTF.

This chain connects TRBV7-6 to TRBJ2-3; D may be TRBD1 (5 bases). The CDR3 has 16 residues. Germline CDR1 SGHVS, CDR2 FNYEAQ. V dropped 5 bases and J dropped 6 bases, with 21 bases sitting between them. CDR3 sequence (DNA): TGTGCCAGCAGCCCTGGTTTAGGAGACAGACGGGATACGCAGTATTTT. It is translated as CASSPGLGDRRDTQYF.

The V call is TRBV7-9, the J call TRBJ2-7; possibly TRBD1 for D (6 bases). Trimming took 5 bases from V and 1 from J, leaving 12 bases between them. From germline, CDR1 is SEHNR and CDR2 FQNEAQ (reference sequence). This CDR3 comprises 14 residues. The CDR3 DNA sequence: TGTGCCAGCAGCGAGACAGGTGGATCCTACGAGCAGTACTTC. It codes for CASSETGGSYEQYF.

The genes are TRBV25-1 and TRBJ2-7; D is perhaps TRBD1 (5 bases). The CDR3 has 12 residues. Germline-derived CDR1 and CDR2 are MGHDK and SYGVNS. Trimming removed 5 bases at V and 2 bases at J, with 7 bases between. The chain's CDR3 is CASSRQTYEQYF. The CDR3 nucleotides read TGTGCCAGCAGTAGACAGACCTACGAGCAGTACTTC.

V is TRBV2 and J is TRBJ2-7; D gene unclear. Germline CDR1 reads SNHLY; CDR2 reads FYNNEI. Trimming took 1 base from V and 2 from J, leaving 9 bases between them. The CDR3 extends over 14 amino acids. The CDR3 nucleotides are TGTGCCAGCAGTGAAGGGACGAAGACCTACGAGCAGTACTTC. It specifies CASSEGTKTYEQYF.

CDR3 amino acids: CASSVQVEMNTEAFF. Written as DNA, the CDR3 is TGTGCCAGCAGCGTTCAGGTTGAGATGAACACTGAAGCTTTCTTT. V gene TRBV9 combines with J gene TRBJ1-1; D gene unclear. The germline V and J ends were trimmed by 2 bases and 0 bases, with 11 bases remaining between them. The CDR3 has 15 amino acids. Germline V lookup: CDR1 SGDLS, CDR2 YYNGEE.

The rearrangement joins TRBV23-1 to TRBJ2-6; D remains unclear. TRBV23-1 is filed as an ORF, its function uncertain. The V end was cut by 2 bases, the J end by 1 base, with 6 bases between. CDR3 length: 15 amino acids. The CDR3: CASSQRVSGANVLTF. The DNA for the CDR3 is TGCGCCAGCAGTCAAAGGGTATCTGGGGCCAACGTCCTGACTTTC.

The chain has TRBV5-1 and TRBJ1-2; 10 bases fit TRBD1. Trimming took 0 bases from V and 8 from J; bases not matched to a gene: 4. The CDR3 covers 14 residues. Per germline, CDR1 SGHRS and CDR2 YFSETQ. The CDR3 bases are TGCGCCAGCAGCTTGGCCGGGACAGGGGTCGGCTACACCTTC. This gives the protein CASSLAGTGVGYTF.

The V gene is TRBV18, the J gene TRBJ1-5; D is possibly TRBD1 (6 bases). Germline CDR1 is KGHSH and CDR2 is LQKENI. The V end was cut by 3 bases, the J end by 2 bases, with 8 bases between. The CDR3 contains 14 residues. The CDR3: CASSPRTGNQPQHF. The CDR3 DNA follows: TGTGCCAGCTCACCGCGGACAGGCAATCAGCCCCAGCATTTT.

V is TRBV19 and J is TRBJ2-7; perhaps TRBD2 as D (6 bases). V lost 7 bases, J lost 4 bases, and 11 bases lay in between. The CDR3 is 12 residues long. The germline CDR1 and CDR2 sequences are LNHDA and SQIVND (reference sequence). CDR3 loop: CASNTGGYEQYF. The CDR3, as DNA: TGTGCCAGTAACACCGGGGGTTACGAGCAGTACTTC.

Of note for this clone: This likely traces to a read error, being one base from a far larger clone. The sample has other DNA sequences that encode this CDR3 too. CDR3 DNA sequence: TGTGCCAGCTCGCCATCGGCAGGGTACAATCAGCCCCAGCATTTT. Amino acids: CASSPSAGYNQPQHF. This rearrangement joins TRBV18 to TRBJ1-5, with D tentatively TRBD1 (5 bases). The ends were cut back, 6 bases at V and 3 bases at J, with 15 bases in the middle. CDR3 length equals 15 residues. The germline V gene encodes CDR1 KGHSH and CDR2 LQKENI.

Turning to this clone: With only one base between it and a far larger clone, this is likely a read error. This chain connects TRBV7-9 to TRBJ2-5; D remains unclear. Between the trimmed V and J ends, which lost 5 bases and 8 bases, there was a span of 15 bases. Germline CDR1 reads SEHNR; CDR2 reads FQNEAQ (reference sequence). CDR3 length: 13 amino acids. The CDR3 region has the DNA TGTGCCAGCAGCCGCAACGGGTGGGATACCCAGTACTTC. Protein product: CASSRNGWDTQYF.

This clone was seen more than once but under ten times. CDR3 nucleotides: TGTGCCAGCAGCTTTGTCGGTATGGTCTACGAGCAGTACTTC. Translating it yields CASSFVGMVYEQYF. This chain uses TRBV5-4 with TRBJ2-7; D unresolved. V lost 2 bases, J lost 3 bases, and 12 bases lay in between. Germline CDR1 SGHNT, CDR2 YYREEE (reference sequence). CDR3 size: 14 residues.

Regarding this clone: One base separates it from a far larger clone, so it is likely a read error. The gene calls are TRBV5-1 and TRBJ2-2, with 7 bases fitting TRBD1. The CDR3 is made up of 14 amino acids. With 7 bases clipped from V and 8 bases from J, the junction kept 11 bases outside the gene matches. Looked up from germline, CDR1 is SGHRS and CDR2 is YFSETQ. DNA for the CDR3: TGCGCCAGCGGCCTCGGGACAGTTGTAGGGGAGCTGTTTTTT. The encoded protein is CASGLGTVVGELFF.

The table lists this clone with many counts. This chain connects TRBV7-9 to TRBJ1-5; TRBD1 aligns across 8 bases. With 5 bases clipped from V and 0 bases from J, the junction kept 12 bases outside the gene matches. Germline-derived CDR1 and CDR2 are SEHNR and FQNEAQ (reference sequence). The CDR3 loop spans 18 amino acids. The CDR3 reads CASSLVGGGQVSNQPQHF. DNA for the CDR3: TGTGCCAGCAGCCTAGTAGGCGGGGGACAGGTTAGCAATCAGCCCCAGCATTTT.

This chain joins TRBV28 and TRBJ1-5; 7 bases are a match to TRBD1. Germline CDR1 and CDR2: MDHEN and SYDVKM. This CDR3 comprises 15 residues. Unmatched junction bases numbered 7, after V lost 4 bases and J lost 4 bases. In nucleotides, the CDR3 is TGTGCCAGCAGTTCACAGGGGTTAGGGAATCAGCCCCAGCATTTT. As protein: CASSSQGLGNQPQHF.

V is TRBV4-3 and J is TRBJ2-2; D is unclear. This CDR3 comprises 14 residues. Between the trimmed V and J ends, which lost 0 bases and 3 bases, there was a span of 5 bases. Germline V CDR1 and CDR2: LGHNA, YSLEER. The CDR3 region is CASSQDPDTGELFF. CDR3 in DNA: TGCGCCAGCAGCCAAGATCCGGACACCGGGGAGCTGTTTTTT.

This clone was counted a single time. A far larger clone is one nucleotide away, so this likely arose from a read error. The CDR3 does not end in the conserved phenylalanine or tryptophan, so this is likely a read error. The chain uses TRBV7-2 and TRBJ2-7, with 7 bases matching TRBD1. The junction had 10 bases not matched to a gene; V was cut back by 7 bases and J by 4 bases. The CDR3 has 14 amino acids. From germline, CDR1 is SGHTA and CDR2 FQGNSA. DNA of the CDR3: TGTGCCAGCACCCAAGGGCAGGGGGAATACGAGCAGTACCTC. Protein product: CASTQGQGEYEQYL.

V and J are TRBV19 and TRBJ1-5; TRBD1 is a possible D gene (6 bases). The CDR3 length is 16 residues. Germline V CDR1 and CDR2: LNHDA, SQIVND (reference sequence). V was cut by 7 bases and J by 1 base, with 17 bases left in between. The CDR3 sequence: CASTTSGGASNQPQHF. In DNA form, the CDR3 reads TGTGCCAGTACGACGTCGGGGGGGGCGAGCAATCAGCCCCAGCATTTT.

The chain is built from TRBV4-3 and TRBJ2-7, with D perhaps being TRBD1 or TRBD2 (5 bases each). The CDR3 loop spans 14 amino acids. Germline V CDR1 and CDR2: LGHNA, YSLEER. Trimming stripped 4 bases from V and 7 bases from J, with 17 bases between. The CDR3 loop reads CASSPWVGGWEQYF. The DNA of the CDR3 is TGCGCCAGCAGCCCATGGGTTGGGGGATGGGAGCAGTACTTC.

The gene calls are TRBV28 and TRBJ2-1; 10 nucleotides line up with TRBD2. Per germline, CDR1 MDHEN and CDR2 SYDVKM. V was clipped by 2 bases and J by 6 bases; unmatched bases: 4. This CDR3 region has 15 residues. The chain's CDR3 is CASSLLASGSNEQFF. CDR3 coding DNA: TGTGCCAGCAGTTTACTTGCTAGCGGGAGCAATGAGCAGTTCTTC.

The chain combines TRBV11-3 with TRBJ2-2; D gene ambiguous. V was trimmed by 5 bases and J by 6 bases, leaving 10 bases between them. Germline CDR1 is SGHNT and CDR2 is YENEEA. The CDR3 sequence is 13 residues long. CDR3: CASSRRPPGELFF. The CDR3 DNA follows: TGTGCCAGCAGCCGACGGCCCCCCGGGGAGCTGTTTTTT.

This clone was detected ten times or more. The gene calls are TRBV5-6 and TRBJ1-1, with D possibly TRBD1 on 6 matching bases. The CDR3 is 17 amino acids. Trimming took off 1 base at V and 0 bases at J, with 16 bases between the two ends. Germline V CDR1 and CDR2: SGHDT, YYEEEE. The CDR3 DNA follows: TGTGCCAGCAGCTTGTCCCCGCAAGGGGGGATGAACACTGAAGCTTTCTTT. This sequence encodes CASSLSPQGGMNTEAFF.